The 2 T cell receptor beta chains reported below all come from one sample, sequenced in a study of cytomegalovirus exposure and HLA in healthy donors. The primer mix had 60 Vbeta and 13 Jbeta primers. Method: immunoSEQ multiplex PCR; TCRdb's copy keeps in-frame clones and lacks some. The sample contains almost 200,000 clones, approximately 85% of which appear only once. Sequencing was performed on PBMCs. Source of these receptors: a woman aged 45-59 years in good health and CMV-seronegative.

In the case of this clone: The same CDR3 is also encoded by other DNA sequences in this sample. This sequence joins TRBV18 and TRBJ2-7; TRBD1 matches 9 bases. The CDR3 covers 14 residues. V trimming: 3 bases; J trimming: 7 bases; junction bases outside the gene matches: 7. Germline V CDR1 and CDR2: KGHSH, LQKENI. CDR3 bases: TGTGCCAGCTCACCCCAATTAGACAGGGGGGAGCAGTACTTC. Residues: CASSPQLDRGEQYF. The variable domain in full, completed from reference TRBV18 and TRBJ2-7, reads NAGVMQNPRHLVRRRGQEARLRCSPMKGHSHVYWYRQLPEEGLKFMVYLQKENIIDESGMPKERFSAEFPKEGPSILRIQQVVRGDSAAYFCASSPQLDRGEQYFGPGTRLTVT.

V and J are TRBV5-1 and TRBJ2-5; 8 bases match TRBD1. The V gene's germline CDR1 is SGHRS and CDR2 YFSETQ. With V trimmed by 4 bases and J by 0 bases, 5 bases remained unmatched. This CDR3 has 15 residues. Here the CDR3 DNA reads TGCGCCAGCAGCGCGCAGGGGGCCTACCAAGAGACCCAGTACTTC. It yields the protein CASSAQGAYQETQYF. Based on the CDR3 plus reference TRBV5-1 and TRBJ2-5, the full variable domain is KAGVTQTPRYLIKTRGQQVTLSCSPISGHRSVSWYQQTPGQGLQFLFEYFSETQRNKGNFPGRFSGRQFSNSRSEMNVSTLELGDSALYLCASSAQGAYQETQYFGPGTRLLVL.